The 4 T cell receptor beta chains below all came from one sample that was sequenced in a study of T cell repertoires in cytomegalovirus infection. TCRdb redid the calling of the reads with MiXCR, one entry per CDR3 protein. The profile shows around 900,000 distinct CDR3 sequences, approximately 30% of them singletons. These TCRs are of unknown antigen specificity. The sequences come from cultured CD8+ T cells from PBMCs, collected from culture after CMV antigen stimulation. All receptors derive from a human donor in good health (CMV status not recorded). Some clones in this sample may be carry-over from other donors' samples.

This clonotype was detected a few times. This chain joins TRBV6-5 and TRBJ1-5; D may be TRBD1 (5 bases). CDR3 length equals 14 residues. Germline CDR1 is MNHEY and CDR2 is SVGAGI. The V and J ends lost 0 bases and 6 bases respectively, with 9 bases between them. CDR3 in DNA: TGTGCCAGCAGTTACTCAAGGGGCGGTCAGCCCCAGCATTTT. Protein product: CASSYSRGGQPQHF.

The gene calls are TRBV27 and TRBJ1-6; no clear D gene. V shed 6 bases and J shed 9 bases, with 12 bases lying between them. This CDR3 contains 13 residues. Germline V gene sequence: CDR1 MNHEY, CDR2 SMNVEV (reference sequence). The CDR3 nucleotides read TGTGCCAGCAGGGGAAATTGGGGTTCACCCCTCCACTTT. It specifies CASRGNWGSPLHF.

The chain links TRBV27 to TRBJ1-6; D call uncertain. The CDR3 runs 15 residues. Between the trimmed V and J ends, which lost 3 bases and 10 bases, there was a span of 16 bases. The germline CDR1 and CDR2 sequences are MNHEY and SMNVEV (reference sequence). The CDR3 loop reads CASSFSTMVYSPLHF. For the CDR3, the DNA is TGTGCCAGCAGTTTCTCAACTATGGTCTACTCACCCCTCCACTTT.

This clonotype has just a few counts. The V gene is TRBV4-1, the J gene TRBJ2-7, with 10 bases fitting TRBD1. Germline-derived CDR1 and CDR2 are MGHRA and YSYEKL. Trimming at V came to 4 bases and at J to 5 bases, leaving 8 bases not matched to a gene. The CDR3 spans 15 residues. The CDR3 loop is CASSLTTGGWDEQYF. CDR3 coding DNA: TGCGCCAGCAGCCTTACGACAGGGGGCTGGGACGAGCAGTACTTC.